This T cell receptor (beta chain) stems from a study of T cell repertoires in cytomegalovirus infection. As for the study in general: Signatures in public TCR beta sequences pointed to both CMV infection and matching HLA type.

TCRdb processed the reads anew with MiXCR; each CDR3 protein has one entry. The sample has around 300,000 distinct CDR3 sequences; around a tenth are singletons. This clonotype came up many times. Germline V gives CDR1 MNHNS, CDR2 SASEGT. This CDR3 is built from 13 residues. The V end was cut by 3 bases, the J end by 6 bases, with 12 bases between. This clonotype was sampled from a human donor in good health (CMV status not recorded). Some clones in this sample may be carry-over from other donors' samples. Sample: PBMCs. This chain joins TRBV6-1 and TRBJ2-7; maybe TRBD2 (5 bases). CDR3 DNA sequence: TGTGCCAGCAGTGAGTTGACTATCGGCGAGCAGTACTTC. Its protein product is CASSELTIGEQYF.